This T cell receptor (beta chain) appears in the sequencing data of a study of blood T cell repertoires in COVID-19 (dated by TCRdb to 2020 to 2021). Study-level background: Samples covering the acute and convalescent phases of COVID-19 were provided by collaborators in the United States, Italy and Spain. The prospective study material was composed of cDNA or gDNA derived from T cells, B-cell-depleted T cells, or PBMCs. Subjects who had been exposed to COVID-19, were actively infected with it, or had recovered from it provided the deeply sampled blood TCRbeta repertoires that made up the dataset. The repertoires were released in a freely available public database meant as a resource for research on the immune response to SARS-CoV-2. Samples were obtained from the ongoing ImmuneRACE study (first 160 participants) and from 1,254 subjects provided by 6 global collaborators. Sample metadata almost always included a de-identified subject ID, COVID-19 status, age in years and sex. Where available, HLA class I and class II types were taken from metadata supplied by the sample provider and were not determined by assay-based typing. Summary of the overall study and its limitations: How much clinical and demographic metadata was included differed by source and by participant, and the metadata was provided uncurated.

About this clone itself: It has no known antigen specificity. Base quality data are lacking; no much larger clone is found one base away.

A second Seattle source provided samples from volunteer blood donors who had recovered from COVID-19. Each collaborating institution followed its own protocols to collect whole blood in K2EDTA tubes. For TCRbeta analysis, collaborators shipped samples as frozen whole blood, isolated PBMCs, or DNA extracted from either of those sample types. TCRbeta CDR3 regions were amplified from genomic DNA by means of the immunoSEQ Assay, a bias-controlled multiplex PCR. Per the original workflow: Within the assay, amplification of reference gene primers was used to estimate how many nucleated cells each sample contained. To quantify the absolute abundance of each unique TCRbeta CDR3 rearrangement, sequence reads were collapsed and filtered. For each sample, productive Simpson clonality was calculated as the square root of Simpson's diversity index across productive rearrangements. Imported from immuneACCESS, the table was reduced by TCRdb to in-frame sequences with V and J called. These copies leave out some clones; in studies compared against another copy, an unresolved V gene accounts for under half, and the cause of the remainder is not known. V and J calls and clone size are as listed in that table; D and trimming were resolved from the DNA. A total of over 200,000 clones appear in this sample, 88% of them only once. The ten most abundant clones make up approximately 4.3% of the sample.

This TCR was sampled from a man in his 60s who had recovered from COVID-19. The sequenced material came from peripheral blood.

The DNA is as follows: TGTGCCAGTGCAGGGGACCTCTATGGCTACACCTTC. Translated, this gives CASAGDLYGYTF. The sequence is built from TRBV19 and TRBJ1-2; TRBD1 could be the D gene, as 6 bases match. V loses 8 bases, J loses 4 bases, and the germline ends lie 11 bases apart. Inclusive of the bounding cysteine and phenylalanine, the CDR3 is 12 residues long. The kept DNA is CDR3 alone, 36 bases in frame from the first base. In the germline V gene (reference sequence), CDR1 corresponds to LNHDA and CDR2 to SQIVND.